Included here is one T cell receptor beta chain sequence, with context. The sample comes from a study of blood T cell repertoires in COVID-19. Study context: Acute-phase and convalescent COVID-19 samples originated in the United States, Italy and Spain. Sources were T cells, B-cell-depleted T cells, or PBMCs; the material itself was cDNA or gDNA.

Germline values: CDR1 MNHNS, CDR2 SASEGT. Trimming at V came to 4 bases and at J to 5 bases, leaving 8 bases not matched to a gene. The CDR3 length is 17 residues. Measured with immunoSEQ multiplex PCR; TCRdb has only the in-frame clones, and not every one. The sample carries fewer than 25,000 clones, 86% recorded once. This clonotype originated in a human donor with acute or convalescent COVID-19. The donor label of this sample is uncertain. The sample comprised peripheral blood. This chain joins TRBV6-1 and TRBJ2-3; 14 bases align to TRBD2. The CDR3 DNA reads TGTGCCAGCAGTGGGGGGGGACTAGCGGGAGTTGGAGATACGCAGTATTTT. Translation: CASSGGGLAGVGDTQYF.